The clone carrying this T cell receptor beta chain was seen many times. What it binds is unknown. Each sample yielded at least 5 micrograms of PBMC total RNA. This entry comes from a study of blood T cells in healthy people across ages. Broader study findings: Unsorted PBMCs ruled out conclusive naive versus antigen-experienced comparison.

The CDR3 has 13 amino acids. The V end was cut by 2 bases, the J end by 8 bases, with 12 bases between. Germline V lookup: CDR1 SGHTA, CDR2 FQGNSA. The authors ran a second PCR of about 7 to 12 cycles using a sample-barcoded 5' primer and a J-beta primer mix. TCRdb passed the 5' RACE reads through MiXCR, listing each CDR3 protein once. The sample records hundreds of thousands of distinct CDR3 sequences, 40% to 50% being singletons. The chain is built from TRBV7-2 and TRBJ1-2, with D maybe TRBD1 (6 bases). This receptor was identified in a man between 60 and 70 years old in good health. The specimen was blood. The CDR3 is CASSLNRASGYTF. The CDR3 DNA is TGTGCCAGCAGCTTAAACAGGGCTAGCGGCTACACCTTC.